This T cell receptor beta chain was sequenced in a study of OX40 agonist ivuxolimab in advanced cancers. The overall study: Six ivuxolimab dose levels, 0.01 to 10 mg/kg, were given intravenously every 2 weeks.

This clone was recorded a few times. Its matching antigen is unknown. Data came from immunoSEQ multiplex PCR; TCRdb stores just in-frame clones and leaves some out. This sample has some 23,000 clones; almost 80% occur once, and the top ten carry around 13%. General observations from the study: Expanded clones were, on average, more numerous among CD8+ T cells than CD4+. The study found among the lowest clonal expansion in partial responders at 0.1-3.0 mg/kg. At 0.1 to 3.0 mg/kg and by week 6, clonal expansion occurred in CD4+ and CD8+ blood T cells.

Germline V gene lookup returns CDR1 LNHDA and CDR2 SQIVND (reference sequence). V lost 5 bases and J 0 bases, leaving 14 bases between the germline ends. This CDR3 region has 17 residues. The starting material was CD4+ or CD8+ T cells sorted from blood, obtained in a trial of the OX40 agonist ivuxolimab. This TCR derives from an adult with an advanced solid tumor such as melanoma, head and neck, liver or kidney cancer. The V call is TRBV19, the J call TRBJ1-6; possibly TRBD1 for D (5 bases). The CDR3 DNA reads TGTGCCAGTAGTGAGGCAGGGTATGACTCCTATAATTCACCCCTCCACTTT. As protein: CASSEAGYDSYNSPLHF.